The next 13 T cell receptor beta chains were all read from a single sample in a study of human T cells and chemical hapten exposure. From the RACE reads, TCRdb called clonotypes with MiXCR, one entry per CDR3 protein. The sample records a few hundred thousand distinct CDR3 sequences, 6% to 7% being singletons. Time point specified: patch test 2, 6 weeks after DPC sensitization. Regarding treatment: therapeutic diphenylcyclopropenone sensitization with weekly scalp DPC. Sample: whole blood, taken in connection with sensitization to the hapten diphenylcyclopropenone (DPC). Source of these receptors: a woman between 18 and 29 years old with alopecia areata. Some clones in this sample may be carry-over from other donors' samples.

This clonotype was picked up a small number of times. This chain links TRBV7-9 with TRBJ2-1, with a tentative D call TRBD1 (6 bases). Germline-derived CDR1 and CDR2 are SEHNR and FQNEAQ (reference sequence). This CDR3 has 15 amino acids. Between the trimmed V and J ends, which lost 6 bases and 5 bases, there was a span of 17 bases. The CDR3 sequence is CASSLIQGTNNEQFF. The CDR3 region has the DNA TGTGCCAGCAGTCTCATACAGGGAACTAACAATGAGCAGTTCTTC.

This clonotype came up many times. V and J are TRBV6-5 and TRBJ1-5; no firm D call. Germline CDR1 MNHEY, CDR2 SVGAGI. Deletions cut 6 bases from V and 5 bases from J, with 11 bases between. The CDR3 loop spans 13 amino acids. This CDR3 is CASSSRRDQPQHF. CDR3 DNA: TGTGCCAGCAGCTCAAGGAGGGATCAGCCCCAGCATTTT.

This clonotype has just a few counts. A much more abundant neighbour one base away suggests this may be a read error. The chain combines TRBV6-5 with TRBJ1-2; D uncertain. V was cut by 5 bases and J by 4 bases, with 5 bases left in between. In germline, CDR1 is MNHEY, CDR2 SVGAGI. The CDR3 spans 11 residues. The CDR3 DNA sequence: TGTGCCAGCAGTCACGGCTATGGCTACACCTTC. Protein sequence: CASSHGYGYTF.

Turning to this clonotype: The junction and the germline gene differ at one end; a read error may be behind it. The chain recombines TRBV6-2 or TRBV6-3 with TRBJ2-2, with a possible D match to TRBD1 (5 bases). This CDR3 is built from 12 residues. Germline-derived CDR1 and CDR2 are MNHEY and SVGEGT. The CDR3 region is CDSSLGAGELFF. CDR3 bases: TGTGACAGCAGTTTAGGGGCCGGGGAGCTGTTTTTT.

This clonotype was observed a few times. This chain links TRBV10-3 with TRBJ2-3, with 9 positions matching TRBD1. J lost 3 bases, V lost 2 bases, and 12 bases had no gene match. Germline CDR1 reads ENHRY; CDR2 reads SYGVKD. This CDR3 is built from 18 residues. This CDR3 reads CAISEPHPDRGRTDTQYF. For the CDR3, the DNA is TGTGCCATCAGTGAGCCTCACCCGGACAGGGGTAGGACAGATACGCAGTATTTT.

This clonotype was seen a few times. This chain joins TRBV6-5 and TRBJ2-2, with 7 positions matching TRBD1. Germline CDR1 MNHEY, CDR2 SVGAGI. The CDR3 loop spans 15 amino acids. V gave up 6 bases and J gave up 4 bases; unmatched junction bases: 8. CDR3 DNA sequence: TGTGCCAGCAGAGCCGGGGACAGCCCCACCGGGGAGCTGTTTTTT. Its translation: CASRAGDSPTGELFF.

The rearrangement links TRBV7-3 to TRBJ2-3, with 10 bases aligning to TRBD2. The CDR3 extends over 15 amino acids. Unmatched junction bases numbered 4, after V lost 5 bases and J lost 2 bases. CDR1 and CDR2 from the germline V gene are SGHTA and FQGTGA. This chain's CDR3 is CASSLGTSVTDTQYF. Here the CDR3 DNA reads TGTGCCAGCAGCCTCGGGACTAGCGTCACAGATACGCAGTATTTT.

This clonotype was counted ten times or more. The chain recombines TRBV28 with TRBJ2-7; D gene uncertain. Per the germline V gene, CDR1 is MDHEN and CDR2 is SYDVKM. V was pared by 10 bases and J by 0 bases, with 16 bases between. CDR3 length equals 14 residues. Here the CDR3 reads CATHESLYSYEQYF. CDR3 sequence (DNA): TGTGCCACCCATGAGTCCCTTTACTCCTACGAGCAGTACTTC.

There are a few counts of this clonotype. The chain carries TRBV4-2 and TRBJ1-1; D remains unclear. Germline V gene sequence: CDR1 LGHNA, CDR2 YNFKEQ. The CDR3 extends over 19 amino acids. Trimming pared 0 bases from V and 0 bases from J, leaving 20 bases between. The CDR3 DNA is TGTGCCAGCAGCCAAGATCAAGGTAGGGCGGGAATCCTGAACACTGAAGCTTTCTTT. Amino acids: CASSQDQGRAGILNTEAFF.

This clonotype was recorded a few times. V and J are TRBV7-8 and TRBJ2-5; TRBD2 agrees at 9 bases. Germline values: CDR1 SGHVS, CDR2 FQNEAQ. Trimming took 5 bases from V and 2 from J; bases not matched to a gene: 9. CDR3 length: 16 residues. For the CDR3, the DNA is TGTGCCAGCAGCCCAAGCGGGGGGAACTATCAAGAGACCCAGTACTTC. The encoded protein is CASSPSGGNYQETQYF. The full variable domain, its missing parts supplied by reference TRBV7-8 and TRBJ2-5, is GAGVSQSPRYKVAKRGQDVALRCDPISGHVSLFWYQQALGQGPEFLTYFQNEAQLDKSGLPSDRFFAERPEGSVSTLKIQRTQQEDSAVYLCASSPSGGNYQETQYFGPGTRLLVL.

This chain uses TRBV9 with TRBJ1-6; D remains ambiguous. CDR1 is SGDLS and CDR2 is YYNGEE in the germline V gene. Trimming stripped 0 bases from V and 10 bases from J, with 17 bases between. There are 16 residues in the CDR3. CDR3 DNA: TGTGCCAGCAGCGTAGGTGGAGGAAGTGGGTACTCACCCCTCCACTTT. Translating gives CASSVGGGSGYSPLHF.

This clonotype was counted many times. The rearrangement joins TRBV18 to TRBJ1-1; D possibly corresponds to TRBD1 (5 bases). The CDR3 loop spans 13 amino acids. Trimming pared 6 bases from V and 1 base from J, leaving 9 bases between. CDR1 KGHSH and CDR2 LQKENI come from the germline V gene. The CDR3 is CASSQGSNTEAFF. The CDR3 DNA sequence: TGTGCCAGCTCCCAGGGTTCGAACACTGAAGCTTTCTTT. The entire variable domain, with the rest obtained from reference TRBV18 and TRBJ1-1, is as follows: NAGVMQNPRHLVRRRGQEARLRCSPMKGHSHVYWYRQLPEEGLKFMVYLQKENIIDESGMPKERFSAEFPKEGPSILRIQQVVRGDSAAYFCASSQGSNTEAFFGQGTRLTVV.

This clonotype was counted many times. The chain carries TRBV6-5 and TRBJ1-1, with TRBD1 matching 8 bases. Germline V CDR1 and CDR2: MNHEY, SVGAGI. Unmatched junction bases numbered 6, after V lost 5 bases and J lost 1 base. This CDR3 is 15 amino acids long. CDR3 nucleotide sequence: TGTGCCAGCAGTCCAAACAGGGGGGCGAACACTGAAGCTTTCTTT. Protein: CASSPNRGANTEAFF.